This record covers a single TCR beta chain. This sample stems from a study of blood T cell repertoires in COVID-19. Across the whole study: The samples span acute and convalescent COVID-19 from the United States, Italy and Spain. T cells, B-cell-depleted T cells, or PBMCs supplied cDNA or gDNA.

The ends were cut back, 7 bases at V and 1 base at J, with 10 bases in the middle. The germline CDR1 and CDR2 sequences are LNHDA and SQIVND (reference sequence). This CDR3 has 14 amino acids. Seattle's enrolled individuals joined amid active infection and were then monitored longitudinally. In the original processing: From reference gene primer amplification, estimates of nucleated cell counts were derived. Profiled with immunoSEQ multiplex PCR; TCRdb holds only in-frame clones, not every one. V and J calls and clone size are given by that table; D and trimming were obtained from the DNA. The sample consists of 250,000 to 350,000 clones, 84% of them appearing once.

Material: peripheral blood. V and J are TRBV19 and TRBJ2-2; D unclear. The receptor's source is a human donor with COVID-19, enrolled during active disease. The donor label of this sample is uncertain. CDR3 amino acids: CASKVGGNTGELFF. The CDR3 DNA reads TGTGCCAGTAAAGTCGGTGGGAACACCGGGGAGCTGTTTTTT.